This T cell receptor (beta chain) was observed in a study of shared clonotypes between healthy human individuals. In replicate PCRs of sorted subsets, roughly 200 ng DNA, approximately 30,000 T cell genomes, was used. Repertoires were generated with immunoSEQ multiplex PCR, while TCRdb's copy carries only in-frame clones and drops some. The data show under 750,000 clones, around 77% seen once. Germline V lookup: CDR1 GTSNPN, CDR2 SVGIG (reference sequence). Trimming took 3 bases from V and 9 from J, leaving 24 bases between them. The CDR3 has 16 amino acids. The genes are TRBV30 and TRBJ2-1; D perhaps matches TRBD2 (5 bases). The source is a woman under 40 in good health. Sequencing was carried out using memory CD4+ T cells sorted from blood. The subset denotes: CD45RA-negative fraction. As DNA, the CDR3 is TGTGCCTGGAGGTACCCCTGGGGAGAGACTCGCGGTGAGCAGTTCTTC. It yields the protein CAWRYPWGETRGEQFF.